This TCR beta chain appears in the sequencing data of a study of T cells in tumors after PD-1 blockade. Whole-study context: A subset received ongoing vismodegib 150 mg daily alongside anti-PD-1 therapy. Blood samples averaged about 110,000 templates (range roughly 21,000-290,000) and some 35,000 unique clonotypes.

The study, taken as a whole, reports: Roughly two fifths of tumor TCR clonotypes were also found in blood.

The CDR3 loop spans 16 amino acids. Deletions cut 2 bases from V and 0 bases from J, with 10 bases between. The V gene's germline CDR1 is MNHEY and CDR2 SMNVEV (reference sequence). Notes on this clone: The antigen remains undetermined.

Sequencing was performed with immunoSEQ multiplex PCR; in TCRdb, only in-frame clones are kept and a portion is missing. The sample lists about 59,000 clones; roughly 77% were seen once. This chain links TRBV27 with TRBJ2-2; D assignment may be TRBD1 or TRBD2 (5 bases each). The specimen comprised PBMCs, sampled before anti-PD-1 treatment. This sequence was found in a human donor with basal cell carcinoma. The CDR3 DNA reads as TGTGCCAGCAGTTTAAGAGGGGCGCCGAACACCGGGGAGCTGTTTTTT. It is translated as CASSLRGAPNTGELFF.